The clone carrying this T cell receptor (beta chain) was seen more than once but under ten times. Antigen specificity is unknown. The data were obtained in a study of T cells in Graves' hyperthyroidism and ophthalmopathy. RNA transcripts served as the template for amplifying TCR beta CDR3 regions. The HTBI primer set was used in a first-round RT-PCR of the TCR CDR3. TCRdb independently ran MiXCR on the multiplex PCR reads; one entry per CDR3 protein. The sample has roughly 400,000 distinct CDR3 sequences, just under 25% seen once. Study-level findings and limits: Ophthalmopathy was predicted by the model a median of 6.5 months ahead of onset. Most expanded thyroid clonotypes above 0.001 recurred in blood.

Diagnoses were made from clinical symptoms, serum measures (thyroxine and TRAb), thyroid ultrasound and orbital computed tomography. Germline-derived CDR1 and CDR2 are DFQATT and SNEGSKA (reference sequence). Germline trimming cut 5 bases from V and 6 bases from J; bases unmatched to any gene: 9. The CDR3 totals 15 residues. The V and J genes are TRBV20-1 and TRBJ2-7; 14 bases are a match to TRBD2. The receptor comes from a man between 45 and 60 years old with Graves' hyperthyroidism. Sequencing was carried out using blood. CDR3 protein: CSALPGTSGRGEQYF. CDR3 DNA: TGCAGTGCTCTTCCTGGGACTAGCGGGAGAGGCGAGCAGTACTTC.